A selection of T cell receptor beta chains follows, all from one sample in a study of blood T cell repertoires in COVID-19. The assay was immunoSEQ multiplex PCR, and TCRdb's table has in-frame clones only and misses some. The sample has 50,000 to 70,000 clones, around 84% seen once. The sequencing sample was made of peripheral blood. These receptors all stem from a human donor with active COVID-19. The donor label of this sample is uncertain. Each CDR3 is given with its conserved first and last residue. A D gene is named only where the DNA matches it firmly. Clone size is shown for a subset of rows, as once, few, many or a class of expanded clone.

CDR3 DNA: TGCGCCAGCAGCTTTATAGGGGGATTAGAGCAGTACTTC; CDR3 protein: CASSFIGGLEQYF; V gene: TRBV5-1; D gene: NA; J gene: TRBJ2-7; clone size: NA
CDR3 DNA: TGCAGTGCTAGTGCGGCAGGGGCGTTTAGCGGCTACACCTTC; CDR3 protein: CSASAAGAFSGYTF; V gene: TRBV20-1; D gene: NA; J gene: TRBJ1-2; clone size: NA
CDR3 DNA: TGTGCCAGCAGTGGTCAGGGAAACACTGAAGCTTTCTTT; CDR3 protein: CASSGQGNTEAFF; V gene: TRBV2; D gene: NA; J gene: TRBJ1-1; clone size: once
CDR3 DNA: TGTGCAAGTCGCGCACTCGGGAAGAGTGATGAAAAACTGTTTTTT; CDR3 protein: CASRALGKSDEKLFF; V gene: TRBV12-2; D gene: NA; J gene: TRBJ1-4; clone size: NA
CDR3 DNA: TGTGCCAGCAGTTACACCGGGACTAGCGTTCGAACCGGGGAGCTGTTTTTT; CDR3 protein: CASSYTGTSVRTGELFF; V gene: TRBV2; D gene: TRBD2; J gene: TRBJ2-2; clone size: NA
CDR3 DNA: TGTGCCAGCAGCCAAGTTACCTCACATCACTACAATGAGCAGTTCTTC; CDR3 protein: CASSQVTSHHYNEQFF; V gene: TRBV3-1/TRBV3-2; D gene: NA; J gene: TRBJ2-1; clone size: NA
CDR3 DNA: TGTGCCAGCAGCAACCACGGACAGGCGAACACTGAAGCTTTCTTT; CDR3 protein: CASSNHGQANTEAFF; V gene: TRBV6-6; D gene: TRBD1; J gene: TRBJ1-1; clone size: NA
CDR3 DNA: TGTGCCAGCAGCCAAGATCGAGCGTCAGGGAAGTTTTTT; CDR3 protein: CASSQDRASGKFF; V gene: TRBV4-2; D gene: NA; J gene: TRBJ1-4; clone size: NA
CDR3 DNA: TGTGCCAGCAGTGAGGCCCTCTACGAGCAGTACTTC; CDR3 protein: CASSEALYEQYF; V gene: TRBV2; D gene: NA; J gene: TRBJ2-7; clone size: few
CDR3 DNA: TGTGCCAGCTCACCACGCGTCGGACTAGCGGGAGTCAATGAGCAGTTCTTC; CDR3 protein: CASSPRVGLAGVNEQFF; V gene: TRBV18; D gene: TRBD2; J gene: TRBJ2-1; clone size: once
CDR3 DNA: TGTGCCAGCACCTCTTGGGGCAATGAAGCTTTCTTT; CDR3 protein: CASTSWGNEAFF; V gene: TRBV13; D gene: NA; J gene: TRBJ1-1; clone size: NA
CDR3 DNA: TGCGCCAGCAGCTTGGACTTGAATTCACCCCTCCACTTT; CDR3 protein: CASSLDLNSPLHF; V gene: TRBV5-1; D gene: NA; J gene: TRBJ1-6; clone size: NA
CDR3 DNA: TGCGCCAGCAGCTTGGCCTTCGGCGAGCAGTACTTC; CDR3 protein: CASSLAFGEQYF; V gene: TRBV5-1; D gene: NA; J gene: TRBJ2-7; clone size: once
CDR3 DNA: TGTGCCAGCAGTGTTCAGGGGACAAACTATGGCTACACCTTC; CDR3 protein: CASSVQGTNYGYTF; V gene: TRBV2; D gene: NA; J gene: TRBJ1-2; clone size: NA
CDR3 DNA: TGTGCCAGCAGCTCCCAACCCACAGGGTCTAGAGAGACCCAGTACTTC; CDR3 protein: CASSSQPTGSRETQYF; V gene: TRBV7-9; D gene: NA; J gene: TRBJ2-5; clone size: NA